These T cell receptor beta chains were read from a single sample in a study of T cell responses to AZD1222 COVID-19 vaccine. Sequenced by immunoSEQ multiplex PCR; TCRdb stores in-frame clones only, minus some. This sample has 100,000 to 140,000 clones, with roughly 90% found just once. The input for sequencing was peripheral blood, taken on day 0 of AZD1222 vaccination. Receptors originate from an adult in good health. CDR3s include the opening cysteine and the closing phenylalanine or tryptophan. The D gene is left open where the match is weak. Some rows mark clone size as missing; the rest say once, few, many or name a class of expanded clone.

clone_size: once
j_call: TRBJ1-1
d_call: .
v_call: TRBV28
cdr3_nt: TGTGCCAGCAGTTTAAGGTCCGCTTCAACAGGAAAAGCTTTCTTT
cdr3_aa: CASSLRSASTGKAFF

clone_size: .
j_call: TRBJ2-1
d_call: TRBD2
v_call: TRBV5-1
cdr3_nt: TGCGCCAGCAGTGGGACTAGCGGGAGTTACAATGAGCAGTTCTTC
cdr3_aa: CASSGTSGSYNEQFF

clone_size: once
j_call: TRBJ1-4
d_call: .
v_call: TRBV28
cdr3_nt: TGTGCCAGCACTTCTGGTGGGGGAAAAAATGAAAAACTGTTTTTT
cdr3_aa: CASTSGGGKNEKLFF

clone_size: .
j_call: TRBJ2-1
d_call: .
v_call: TRBV19
cdr3_nt: TGTGCCAGTAGTATTTCGCGGGATCCTTACCGCAATGAGCAGTTCTTC
cdr3_aa: CASSISRDPYRNEQFF

clone_size: .
j_call: TRBJ1-1
d_call: TRBD1
v_call: TRBV6-6
cdr3_nt: TGTGCCAGCAGTTACTCGATGACAGGGACTGAAGCTTTCTTT
cdr3_aa: CASSYSMTGTEAFF

clone_size: .
j_call: TRBJ1-2
d_call: .
v_call: TRBV7-9
cdr3_nt: TGTGCCAGCAGCTTAGGTCCCAAGGGCTACACCTTC
cdr3_aa: CASSLGPKGYTF

clone_size: .
j_call: TRBJ1-5
d_call: .
v_call: TRBV3-1/TRBV3-2
cdr3_nt: TGTGCCAGCAGCCCTTCCGAGGGGGGGAATCAGCCCCAGCATTTT
cdr3_aa: CASSPSEGGNQPQHF

clone_size: .
j_call: TRBJ1-5
d_call: TRBD1
v_call: TRBV28
cdr3_nt: TGTGCCAGCAGACCCGGGACAGCGGGCCTCCCCCAGCATTTT
cdr3_aa: CASRPGTAGLPQHF

clone_size: .
j_call: TRBJ2-3
d_call: .
v_call: TRBV7-2
cdr3_nt: TGTGCCAGCAGCCCCCGTCGGGAGTGGGCAGATACGCAGTATTTT
cdr3_aa: CASSPRREWADTQYF

clone_size: .
j_call: TRBJ2-3
d_call: .
v_call: TRBV5-1
cdr3_nt: TGCGCCAGCAGAAGGGTGGAAGGGGCGGCAGATACGCAGTATTTT
cdr3_aa: CASRRVEGAADTQYF

clone_size: .
j_call: TRBJ2-1
d_call: .
v_call: TRBV3-1/TRBV3-2
cdr3_nt: TGTGCCAGCAGCCAAGGTAATGAGCAGTTCTTC
cdr3_aa: CASSQGNEQFF

clone_size: .
j_call: TRBJ2-5
d_call: TRBD1
v_call: TRBV6-5
cdr3_nt: TGTGCCAGCAGTTACTCGGGACAGGGGAACCAAGAGACCCAGTACTTC
cdr3_aa: CASSYSGQGNQETQYF

clone_size: once
j_call: TRBJ2-2
d_call: .
v_call: TRBV6-5
cdr3_nt: TGTGCCAGCGACCGGGACGGGAACACCGGGGAGCTGTTTTTT
cdr3_aa: CASDRDGNTGELFF

clone_size: .
j_call: TRBJ1-3
d_call: TRBD1
v_call: TRBV9
cdr3_nt: TGTGCCAGCAGCACCCGACAGGGTGGTTCTGGAAACACCATATATTTT
cdr3_aa: CASSTRQGGSGNTIYF

clone_size: .
j_call: TRBJ1-2
d_call: .
v_call: TRBV5-1
cdr3_nt: TGCGCCAGCAGCTTGGAACCCAGCGGCGGCTACACCTTC
cdr3_aa: CASSLEPSGGYTF

clone_size: .
j_call: TRBJ1-4
d_call: .
v_call: TRBV30
cdr3_nt: TGTGCCTGGACTGGAACAGCCGCCGGTAATGAAAAACTGTTTTTT
cdr3_aa: CAWTGTAAGNEKLFF

clone_size: few
j_call: TRBJ2-2
d_call: .
v_call: TRBV18
cdr3_nt: TGTGCCAGCTCACCCCAGGGTCGTGCCGGGGAGCTGTTTTTT
cdr3_aa: CASSPQGRAGELFF

clone_size: .
j_call: TRBJ2-1
d_call: TRBD1
v_call: TRBV6-5
cdr3_nt: TGTGCCAGCAGTCCAGGGACAGGAATTAATGAGCAGTTCTTC
cdr3_aa: CASSPGTGINEQFF

clone_size: .
j_call: TRBJ1-4
d_call: .
v_call: TRBV7-2
cdr3_nt: TGTGCCAGCAGTTATCAGGGTACTAATGAAAAACTGTTTTTT
cdr3_aa: CASSYQGTNEKLFF

clone_size: .
j_call: TRBJ1-3
d_call: .
v_call: TRBV5-5
cdr3_nt: TGTGCCAGCAGCTTTTCGGGGAGCTCTGGAAACACCATATATTTT
cdr3_aa: CASSFSGSSGNTIYF

clone_size: many
j_call: TRBJ1-5
d_call: .
v_call: TRBV5-6
cdr3_nt: TGTGCCAGCAGCTTGGGGGGGACCAGGGCCTATAGCAATCAGCCCCAGCATTTT
cdr3_aa: CASSLGGTRAYSNQPQHF

clone_size: .
j_call: TRBJ1-1
d_call: .
v_call: TRBV6-5
cdr3_nt: TGTGCCAGCACCCCACACGACCTGGGGAACACTGAAGCTTTCTTT
cdr3_aa: CASTPHDLGNTEAFF

clone_size: .
j_call: TRBJ1-1
d_call: .
v_call: TRBV12-5
cdr3_nt: TGTGCTAGTGGTTTGGAGGGGTACACTGAAGCTTTCTTT
cdr3_aa: CASGLEGYTEAFF

clone_size: .
j_call: TRBJ2-7
d_call: .
v_call: TRBV7-9
cdr3_nt: TGTGCCAGCAGCTTAGGGTCGCGGACAGAAACCATCTACGAGCAGTACTTC
cdr3_aa: CASSLGSRTETIYEQYF

clone_size: .
j_call: TRBJ2-7
d_call: .
v_call: TRBV4-3
cdr3_nt: TGCGCCAGCAGCCCCGACCCCGGGACAACCTCCTACGAGCAGTACTTC
cdr3_aa: CASSPDPGTTSYEQYF

clone_size: .
j_call: TRBJ1-3
d_call: .
v_call: TRBV21-1
cdr3_nt: TGTGCCAGCAGCAACTCACTTCGGGGCAGCATTGAAAATATAAATGGAAACACCATATATTTT
cdr3_aa: CASSNSLRGSIENINGNTIYF

clone_size: .
j_call: TRBJ2-5
d_call: .
v_call: TRBV3-1/TRBV3-2
cdr3_nt: TGTGCCAGCAGCTTCCGGACGTCTGGCGTCGAGACCCAGTACTTC
cdr3_aa: CASSFRTSGVETQYF

clone_size: .
j_call: TRBJ1-6
d_call: TRBD1
v_call: TRBV5-1
cdr3_nt: TGCGCCAGCAGCTTGGGTCCGACAGGGGGAGGTGATTCACCCCTCCACTTT
cdr3_aa: CASSLGPTGGGDSPLHF

clone_size: .
j_call: TRBJ1-1
d_call: .
v_call: TRBV3-1/TRBV3-2
cdr3_nt: TGTGCCAGCAGCCAAGAGGCGGAGGCTTTCTTT
cdr3_aa: CASSQEAEAFF

clone_size: .
j_call: TRBJ1-4
d_call: .
v_call: TRBV18
cdr3_nt: TGTGCCAGCTCACCAGCGGGCCCCACTAATGAAAAACTGTTTTTT
cdr3_aa: CASSPAGPTNEKLFF

clone_size: .
j_call: TRBJ2-2
d_call: .
v_call: TRBV12-3/TRBV12-4
cdr3_nt: TGTGCCGCACTAAAGTCCACCGGGGAGCTGTTTTTT
cdr3_aa: CAALKSTGELFF

clone_size: .
j_call: TRBJ1-2
d_call: .
v_call: TRBV4-2
cdr3_nt: TGTGCCAGCAGCCAAACACCAAACCCGACCTCTTATGGCTACACCTTC
cdr3_aa: CASSQTPNPTSYGYTF

clone_size: .
j_call: TRBJ2-1
d_call: TRBD2
v_call: TRBV5-1
cdr3_nt: TGCGCCAGCAGTAGCGGGAACGACAATGAGCAGTTCTTC
cdr3_aa: CASSSGNDNEQFF

clone_size: .
j_call: TRBJ2-1
d_call: TRBD2
v_call: TRBV11-2
cdr3_nt: TGTGCCAGCAGCCCCCAGGGAAGCGGGGGAATTAATGAGCAGTTCTTC
cdr3_aa: CASSPQGSGGINEQFF

clone_size: once
j_call: TRBJ1-5
d_call: .
v_call: TRBV28
cdr3_nt: TGTGCCAGCAGCCCTGGGGGGGGGCAGGGTCAGCCCCAGCATTTT
cdr3_aa: CASSPGGGQGQPQHF

clone_size: .
j_call: TRBJ1-2
d_call: TRBD1
v_call: TRBV5-4
cdr3_nt: TGTGCCAGCAGCTCTCCAGTCCCGGGACAGGGCTATGGCTACACCTTC
cdr3_aa: CASSSPVPGQGYGYTF

clone_size: once
j_call: TRBJ1-4
d_call: .
v_call: TRBV7-9
cdr3_nt: TGTGCCAGCAGCTTAGTCACGGGGCGTCGAGATGAAAAACTGTTTTTT
cdr3_aa: CASSLVTGRRDEKLFF

clone_size: .
j_call: TRBJ1-4
d_call: .
v_call: TRBV6-5
cdr3_nt: TGTGCCTCCCAAGGGCCAGGGGTCTCTGAAAAACTGTTTTTT
cdr3_aa: CASQGPGVSEKLFF

clone_size: .
j_call: TRBJ2-7
d_call: .
v_call: TRBV10-3
cdr3_nt: TGTGCCATCAGTGACATGGCCCAGCAGTACTTC
cdr3_aa: CAISDMAQQYF

clone_size: .
j_call: TRBJ2-1
d_call: .
v_call: TRBV7-2
cdr3_nt: TGTGCCAGCAGCTTGGGTAGCCCCAGGGAGCAGTTCTTC
cdr3_aa: CASSLGSPREQFF

clone_size: .
j_call: TRBJ2-3
d_call: TRBD2
v_call: TRBV28
cdr3_nt: TGTGCCAGCAGTGGGAGCCTGGCGGCTAGCGGGAGGGCCGAGTCGCAGTATTTT
cdr3_aa: CASSGSLAASGRAESQYF

clone_size: .
j_call: TRBJ2-2
d_call: TRBD2
v_call: TRBV10-3
cdr3_nt: TGTGCCATCAGCTCCCAGCGGGAGGGCCTACGAACCGGGGAGCTGTTTTTT
cdr3_aa: CAISSQREGLRTGELFF

clone_size: .
j_call: TRBJ2-3
d_call: .
v_call: TRBV28
cdr3_nt: TGTGCCAGTCGCGAGGGCAGGACGGATACGCAGTATTTT
cdr3_aa: CASREGRTDTQYF

clone_size: .
j_call: TRBJ2-2
d_call: TRBD1
v_call: TRBV9
cdr3_nt: TGTGCCAGCAGCGCTCGACAGGGGGCAAACACCGGGGAGCTGTTTTTT
cdr3_aa: CASSARQGANTGELFF

clone_size: .
j_call: TRBJ1-1
d_call: .
v_call: TRBV12-5
cdr3_nt: TGTGCTAGTGGTTTGTTAGACACTGAAGCTTTCTTT
cdr3_aa: CASGLLDTEAFF

clone_size: .
j_call: TRBJ1-2
d_call: .
v_call: TRBV24-1
cdr3_nt: TGTGCCACCAGTGATTCCGAGAGGACGGGTTATGGCTACACCTTC
cdr3_aa: CATSDSERTGYGYTF

clone_size: .
j_call: TRBJ2-1
d_call: TRBD1
v_call: TRBV4-1
cdr3_nt: TGCGCCAGCAGCCAGTACGATCAGGGGGCACCCGATGAGCAGTTCTTC
cdr3_aa: CASSQYDQGAPDEQFF

clone_size: .
j_call: TRBJ2-3
d_call: TRBD1
v_call: TRBV9
cdr3_nt: TGTGCCAGCAGCGCAGGACAGGGGAGCACAGATACGCAGTATTTT
cdr3_aa: CASSAGQGSTDTQYF

clone_size: .
j_call: TRBJ1-6
d_call: .
v_call: TRBV7-3
cdr3_nt: TGTGCCAGCACCATGGGCAACAATTCACCCCTCCACTTT
cdr3_aa: CASTMGNNSPLHF

clone_size: .
j_call: TRBJ1-5
d_call: .
v_call: TRBV28
cdr3_nt: TGTGCCAGCAGTTTCTCGGGGGGTCAGCCCCAGCATTTT
cdr3_aa: CASSFSGGQPQHF

clone_size: .
j_call: TRBJ1-5
d_call: .
v_call: TRBV1
cdr3_nt: TGCACCAGCAGCCCTGGACAGGGCCTAAGTCAGCCCCAGCATTTT
cdr3_aa: CTSSPGQGLSQPQHF

clone_size: once
j_call: TRBJ1-5
d_call: .
v_call: TRBV27
cdr3_nt: TGTGCCAGCAGTTTAAGCAGGGTTGGCAATCAGCCCCAGCATTTT
cdr3_aa: CASSLSRVGNQPQHF

clone_size: .
j_call: TRBJ2-1
d_call: .
v_call: TRBV20-1
cdr3_nt: TGCAGTGCTGGGTCTCCAAATGAGCAGTTCTTC
cdr3_aa: CSAGSPNEQFF

clone_size: .
j_call: TRBJ2-1
d_call: TRBD1
v_call: TRBV7-3
cdr3_nt: TGTGCCAGCAGCTGGACAGGTTACAATGAGCAGTTCTTC
cdr3_aa: CASSWTGYNEQFF

clone_size: .
j_call: TRBJ2-1
d_call: .
v_call: TRBV2
cdr3_nt: TGTGCCAGCAGTGAATACAGGGTCGCTGAGCAGTTCTTC
cdr3_aa: CASSEYRVAEQFF

clone_size: .
j_call: TRBJ1-1
d_call: .
v_call: TRBV5-6
cdr3_nt: TGTGCCAGCAGCTCAGCCCTAAGGACAGATGAAGCTTTCTTT
cdr3_aa: CASSSALRTDEAFF

clone_size: .
j_call: TRBJ2-7
d_call: .
v_call: TRBV6-2/TRBV6-3
cdr3_nt: TGTGCCAGCAGTTACTCCCAGGGATCCCTCTACGAGCAGTACTTC
cdr3_aa: CASSYSQGSLYEQYF

clone_size: .
j_call: TRBJ2-1
d_call: .
v_call: TRBV24-1
cdr3_nt: TGTGCCACCAGTGCCGCCTGGGAGCAGTTCTTC
cdr3_aa: CATSAAWEQFF

clone_size: .
j_call: TRBJ2-7
d_call: TRBD1
v_call: TRBV6-2/TRBV6-3
cdr3_nt: TGTGCCAGCAGTTACGGGACAGGGGGGTTATACGAGCAGTACTTC
cdr3_aa: CASSYGTGGLYEQYF

clone_size: .
j_call: TRBJ2-7
d_call: .
v_call: TRBV5-1
cdr3_nt: TGCGCCAGCAGCTTGTCAGGGGCCACCTACGAGCAGTACTTC
cdr3_aa: CASSLSGATYEQYF